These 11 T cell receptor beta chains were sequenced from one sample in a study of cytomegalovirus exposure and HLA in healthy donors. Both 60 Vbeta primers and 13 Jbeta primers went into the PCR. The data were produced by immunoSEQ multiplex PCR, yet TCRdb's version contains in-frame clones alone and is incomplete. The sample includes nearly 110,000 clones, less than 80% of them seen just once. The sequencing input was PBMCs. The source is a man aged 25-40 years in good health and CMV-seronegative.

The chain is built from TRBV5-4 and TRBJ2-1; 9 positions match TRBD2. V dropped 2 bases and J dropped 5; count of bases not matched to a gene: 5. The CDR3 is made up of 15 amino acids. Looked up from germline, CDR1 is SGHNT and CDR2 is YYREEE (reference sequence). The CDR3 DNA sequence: TGTGCCAGCAGCTTTTCGCCTAGCGGGAACAATGAGCAGTTCTTC. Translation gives CASSFSPSGNNEQFF.

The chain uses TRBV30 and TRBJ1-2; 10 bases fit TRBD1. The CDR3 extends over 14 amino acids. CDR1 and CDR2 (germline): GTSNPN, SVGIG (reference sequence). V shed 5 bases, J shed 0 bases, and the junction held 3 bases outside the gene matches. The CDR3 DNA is TGTGCCTGGGGGGACAGGGGCACTAACTATGGCTACACCTTC. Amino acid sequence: CAWGDRGTNYGYTF.

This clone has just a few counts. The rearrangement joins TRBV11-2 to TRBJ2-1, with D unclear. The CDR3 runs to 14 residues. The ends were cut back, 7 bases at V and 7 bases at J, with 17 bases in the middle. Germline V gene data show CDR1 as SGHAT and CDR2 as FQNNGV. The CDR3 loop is CASTIIGRRNEQFF. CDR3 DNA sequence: TGTGCCAGCACCATTATTGGAAGGAGAAATGAGCAGTTCTTC.

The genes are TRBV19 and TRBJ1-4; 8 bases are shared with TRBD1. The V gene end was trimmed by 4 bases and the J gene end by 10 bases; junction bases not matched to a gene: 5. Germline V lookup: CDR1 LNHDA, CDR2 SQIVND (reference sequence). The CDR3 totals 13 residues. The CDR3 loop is CASSSQGASKLFF. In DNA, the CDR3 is TGTGCCAGTAGTAGCCAGGGGGCATCAAAACTGTTTTTT.

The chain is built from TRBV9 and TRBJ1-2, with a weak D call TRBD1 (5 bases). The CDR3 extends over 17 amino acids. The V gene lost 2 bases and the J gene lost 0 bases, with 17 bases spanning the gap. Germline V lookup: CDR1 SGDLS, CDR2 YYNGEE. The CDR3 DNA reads TGTGCCAGCAGCGTCGGTGGGGCGGCCCGAGCTAACTATGGCTACACCTTC. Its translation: CASSVGGAARANYGYTF.

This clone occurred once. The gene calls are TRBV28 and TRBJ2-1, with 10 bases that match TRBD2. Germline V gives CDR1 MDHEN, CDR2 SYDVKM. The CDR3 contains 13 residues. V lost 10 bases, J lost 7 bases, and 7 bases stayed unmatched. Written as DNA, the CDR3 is TGTGCCATCAGGGGACTAGCGAGGAATGAGCAGTTCTTC. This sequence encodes CAIRGLARNEQFF.

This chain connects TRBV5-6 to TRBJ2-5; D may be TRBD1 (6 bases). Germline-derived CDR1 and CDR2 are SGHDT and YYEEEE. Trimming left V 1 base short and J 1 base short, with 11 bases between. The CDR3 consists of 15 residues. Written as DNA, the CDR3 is TGTGCCAGCAGCTTGCAAGACAGGACCCAAGAGACCCAGTACTTC. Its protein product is CASSLQDRTQETQYF. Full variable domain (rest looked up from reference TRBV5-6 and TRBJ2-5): DAGVTQSPTHLIKTRGQQVTLRCSPKSGHDTVSWYQQALGQGPQFIFQYYEEEERQRGNFPDRFSGHQFPNYSSELNVNALLLGDSALYLCASSLQDRTQETQYFGPGTRLLVL.

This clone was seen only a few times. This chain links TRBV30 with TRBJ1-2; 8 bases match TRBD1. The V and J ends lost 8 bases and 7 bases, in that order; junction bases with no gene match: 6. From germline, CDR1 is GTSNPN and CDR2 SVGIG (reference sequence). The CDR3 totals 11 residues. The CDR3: CARDRRGGYTF. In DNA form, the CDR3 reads TGTGCCAGGGACAGGCGTGGTGGCTACACCTTC. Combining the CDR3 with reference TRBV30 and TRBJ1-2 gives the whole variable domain SQTIHQWPATLVQPVGSPLSLECTVEGTSNPNLYWYRQAAGRGLQLLFYSVGIGQISSEVPQNLSASRPQDRQFILSSKKLLLSDSGFYLCARDRRGGYTFGSGTRLTVV.

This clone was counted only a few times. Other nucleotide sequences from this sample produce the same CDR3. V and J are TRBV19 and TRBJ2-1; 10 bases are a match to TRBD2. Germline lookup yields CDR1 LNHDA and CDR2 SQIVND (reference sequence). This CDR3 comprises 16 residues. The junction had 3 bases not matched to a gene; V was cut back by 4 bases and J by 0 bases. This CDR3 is CASSTSGGNSYNEQFF. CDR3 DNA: TGTGCCAGTAGTACTAGCGGGGGCAACTCCTACAATGAGCAGTTCTTC.

The chain's CDR3 is CASSPDRERGYTF. The CDR3, as DNA: TGTGCCAGTAGCCCCGACAGGGAGAGGGGCTACACCTTC. The chain is built from TRBV19 and TRBJ1-2; 7 nucleotides match TRBD1. With 6 bases clipped from V and 8 bases from J, the junction kept 9 bases outside the gene matches. The CDR3 totals 13 residues. Germline CDR1 and CDR2: LNHDA and SQIVND (reference sequence).

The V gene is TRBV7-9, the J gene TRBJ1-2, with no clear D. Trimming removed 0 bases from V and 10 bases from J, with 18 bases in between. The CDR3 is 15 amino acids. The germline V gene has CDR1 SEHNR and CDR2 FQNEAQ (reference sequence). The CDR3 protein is CASSLALTGSGVYTF. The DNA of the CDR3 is TGTGCCAGCAGCTTAGCGCTAACGGGGTCGGGCGTCTACACCTTC.